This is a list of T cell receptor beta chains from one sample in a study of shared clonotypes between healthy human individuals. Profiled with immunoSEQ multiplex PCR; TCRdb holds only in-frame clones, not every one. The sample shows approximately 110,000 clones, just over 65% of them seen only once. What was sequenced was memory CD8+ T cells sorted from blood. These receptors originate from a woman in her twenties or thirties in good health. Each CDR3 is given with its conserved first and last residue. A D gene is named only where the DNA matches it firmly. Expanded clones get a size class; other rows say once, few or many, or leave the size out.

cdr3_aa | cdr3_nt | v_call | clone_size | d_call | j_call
CASSLVTSGTYEQYF | TGTGCCAGCAGCTTGGTTACTAGCGGAACCTACGAGCAGTACTTC | TRBV5-4 | few | TRBD2 | TRBJ2-7
CASSPDSTGSGTDTQYF | TGTGCCAGCAGCCCTGACTCGACAGGGTCGGGCACAGATACGCAGTATTTT | TRBV7-9 | NA | TRBD1 | TRBJ2-3
CASSGTGSIPYEQYF | TGTGCCAGCAGTGGGACAGGATCTATTCCCTACGAGCAGTACTTC | TRBV25-1 | many | TRBD1 | TRBJ2-7
CASSEEAGGGTDTQYF | TGTGCCAGCAGTGAAGAGGCGGGAGGGGGGACAGATACGCAGTATTTT | TRBV6-1 | few | TRBD2 | TRBJ2-3
CASSIVAGTGNQPQHF | TGTGCCAGTAGTATAGTGGCGGGAACCGGCAATCAGCCCCAGCATTTT | TRBV19 | NA | NA | TRBJ1-5
CASSDLADSVYTQYF | TGTGCCAGCAGCGATCTAGCGGATTCGGTTTATACGCAGTATTTT | TRBV7-2 | NA | TRBD2 | TRBJ2-3
CASRGRTGSSYEQYF | TGCGCCAGCAGGGGTCGAACAGGGAGCTCCTACGAGCAGTACTTC | TRBV4-1 | NA | NA | TRBJ2-7
CASSPRQGGEETQYF | TGTGCCAGCAGCCCCCGACAGGGAGGTGAGGAGACCCAGTACTTC | TRBV6-6 | NA | NA | TRBJ2-5
CASSVPLAGLSYEQYF | TGTGCCAGCAGCGTCCCTCTAGCGGGCCTCTCCTACGAGCAGTACTTC | TRBV7-9 | many | TRBD2 | TRBJ2-7
CASSFGLNTEAFF | TGCGCCAGCAGCTTCGGACTGAACACTGAAGCTTTCTTT | TRBV5-1 | many | NA | TRBJ1-1
CASSYAAGGSYEQYF | TGTGCCAGCAGTTACGCGGCGGGAGGGTCCTACGAGCAGTACTTC | TRBV6-6 | NA | TRBD2 | TRBJ2-7
CASSPHWTSNEQFF | TGTGCCAGCAGTCCCCATTGGACTAGCAATGAGCAGTTCTTC | TRBV27 | few | TRBD2 | TRBJ2-1
CASSQEAGANVLTF | TGTGCCAGCAGCCAAGAGGCCGGGGCCAACGTCCTGACTTTC | TRBV4-2 | NA | NA | TRBJ2-6
CASSLRGNYEQYF | TGTGCCAGCAGTTTACGGGGTAACTACGAGCAGTACTTC | TRBV27 | NA | NA | TRBJ2-7
CASSAWAPGREKLFF | TGTGCCAGCAGTGCCTGGGCCCCGGGACGCGAAAAACTGTTTTTT | TRBV27 | NA | NA | TRBJ1-4
CASSSPGGVQSYEQYF | TGTGCCAGCAGCTCCCCTGGTGGGGTACAATCCTACGAGCAGTACTTC | TRBV7-9 | NA | NA | TRBJ2-7
CASSLISGSEQYF | TGCGCCAGCAGCTTAATTTCAGGATCCGAGCAGTACTTC | TRBV5-1 | NA | NA | TRBJ2-7
CASSESALEPGTGVKQYF | TGCGCCAGCAGTGAGTCGGCTTTAGAACCCGGGACAGGGGTCAAGCAGTACTTC | TRBV10-1 | NA | TRBD1 | TRBJ2-7
CASSIWQGGTEAFF | TGTGCCAGTAGTATATGGCAGGGGGGTACTGAAGCTTTCTTT | TRBV19 | NA | TRBD1 | TRBJ1-1
CASRKRLGWEEQYF | TGTGCCAGCAGAAAGCGACTGGGTTGGGAAGAGCAGTACTTC | TRBV28 | many | NA | TRBJ2-7
CASSLGALAGGTYNEQFF | TGTGCCAGCAGCTTAGGGGCACTAGCGGGAGGCACCTACAATGAGCAGTTCTTC | TRBV7-9 | NA | TRBD2 | TRBJ2-1
CASSPRTGANEQYF | TGTGCCAGCAGTCCGAGGACAGGGGCGAACGAGCAGTACTTC | TRBV6-1 | NA | TRBD1 | TRBJ2-7
CASSPGQRYEQYF | TGTGCCAGCAGTCCGGGACAGCGCTACGAGCAGTACTTC | TRBV27 | few | TRBD1 | TRBJ2-7
CASSLLLAGVGELFF | TGTGCCAGCAGCTTATTGCTAGCGGGAGTTGGGGAGCTGTTTTTT | TRBV7-2 | NA | TRBD2 | TRBJ2-2
CASSVGSGLTFPYEQYF | TGTGCCAGCAGCGTAGGCTCGGGACTAACTTTCCCCTACGAGCAGTACTTC | TRBV9 | NA | TRBD2 | TRBJ2-7
CASSAYGVEQFF | TGTGCCAGCAGCGCCTATGGGGTCGAGCAGTTCTTC | TRBV9 | few | NA | TRBJ2-1
CASTRSTGGKDEKLFF | TGTGCCAGCACCAGATCGACAGGGGGTAAAGACGAAAAACTGTTTTTT | TRBV5-3 | NA | TRBD1 | TRBJ1-4
CSVWAGADYGYTF | TGCAGCGTTTGGGCAGGGGCTGACTATGGCTACACCTTC | TRBV29-1 | few | NA | TRBJ1-2
CASSLVWQGPYGYTF | TGCGCCAGCAGCTTGGTTTGGCAGGGTCCCTATGGCTACACCTTC | TRBV5-1 | NA | NA | TRBJ1-2
CASSSGGLDEQYF | TGTGCCAGTAGTTCGGGGGGCTTGGACGAGCAGTACTTC | TRBV19 | once | NA | TRBJ2-7
CASSDSASNEQFF | TGTGCCAGCAGTGACTCGGCTTCCAATGAGCAGTTCTTC | TRBV6-4 | NA | NA | TRBJ2-1
CASSISGGGVGANVLTF | TGTGCCAGTAGTATTTCCGGGGGCGGTGTTGGGGCCAACGTCCTGACTTTC | TRBV19 | NA | NA | TRBJ2-6
CASRPRPLGPLSNEQYF | TGTGCCAGCAGACCCCGCCCGCTGGGACCTCTATCTAACGAGCAGTACTTC | TRBV27 | few | NA | TRBJ2-7
CASSVGGSQETQYF | TGTGCCAGCAGCGTAGGCGGCAGCCAAGAGACCCAGTACTTC | TRBV9 | NA | NA | TRBJ2-5
CASSFGQGAQGYTF | TGTGCCAGCAGCTTCGGACAGGGGGCGCAAGGCTACACCTTC | TRBV2 | NA | TRBD1 | TRBJ1-2
CASSPILAGRGQFF | TGCGCCAGCAGCCCGATTCTCGCTGGGAGGGGTCAGTTCTTC | TRBV4-1 | NA | TRBD2 | TRBJ2-1
CASSPYRDGGNEQFF | TGTGCCAGCAGTCCATACCGGGACGGGGGCAATGAGCAGTTCTTC | TRBV28 | NA | NA | TRBJ2-1
CASSGGGAGSYEQYF | TGTGCCAGCAGCGGTGGGGGGGCCGGCTCCTACGAGCAGTACTTC | TRBV11-2 | once | NA | TRBJ2-7
CATSRQGWEGNQPQHF | TGTGCCACCAGCAGACAGGGTTGGGAGGGCAATCAGCCCCAGCATTTT | TRBV15 | NA | NA | TRBJ1-5
CASSVGGPADTQYF | TGTGCCAGCAGTGTGGGAGGGCCCGCAGATACGCAGTATTTT | TRBV2 | few | TRBD2 | TRBJ2-3
CASSGTGSYEQYF | TGTGCCAGTAGTGGGACAGGGTCCTACGAGCAGTACTTC | TRBV19 | NA | TRBD1 | TRBJ2-7
CSVEAGGGELFF | TGCAGCGTTGAAGCAGGTGGTGGGGAGCTGTTTTTT | TRBV29-1 | NA | NA | TRBJ2-2
CASSEGVSYGYTF | TGCGCCAGCAGTGAGGGGGTATCCTATGGCTACACCTTC | TRBV10-2 | NA | NA | TRBJ1-2
CASSPRGMNTEAFF | TGTGCCAGCAGTCCCCGGGGCATGAACACTGAAGCTTTCTTT | TRBV27 | NA | NA | TRBJ1-1
CAISDREVWHEQYF | TGTGCCATCAGTGACAGGGAAGTGTGGCACGAGCAGTACTTC | TRBV10-3 | NA | NA | TRBJ2-7
CATLARQREQYF | TGTGCCACCCTTGCCCGACAGCGCGAGCAGTACTTC | TRBV2 | NA | NA | TRBJ2-7
CASSPRQGNQPQHF | TGTGCCAGCTCACCGCGACAGGGCAATCAGCCCCAGCATTTT | TRBV18 | NA | NA | TRBJ1-5